The next 20 T cell receptor beta chains were all read from a single sample in a study of post-analysis software for immune sequencing data. Study-level results: Five or six TRBV segments, including TRBV5-6, TRBV5-1 and TRBV20-1, were more frequent in patients than controls.

For these TCRs, the target antigens are not known. Unique molecular identifiers had been added to the TCR beta cDNA libraries. One entry per CDR3 protein results from TCRdb running MiXCR on the PCR reads. Seen here are approximately 770,000 distinct CDR3 sequences, around 46% observed once, and the top ten hold approximately 5%. Specimen: blood. These receptors were obtained from a girl aged 10-17 years with multiple sclerosis.

This chain joins TRBV7-9 and TRBJ2-1; D is perhaps TRBD2 (6 bases). Germline V gene data show CDR1 as SEHNR and CDR2 as FQNEAQ (reference sequence). Deletions cut 5 bases from V and 2 bases from J, with 16 bases between. This CDR3 is 16 amino acids long. Written as DNA, the CDR3 is TGTGCCAGCAGCCTAGTCTCGGGGGACCCCTACAATGAGCAGTTCTTC. This translates into CASSLVSGDPYNEQFF.

This clonotype was detected ten times or more. This rearrangement joins TRBV6-5 to TRBJ2-3; 14 bases are a match to TRBD2. Trimming took 0 bases from V and 2 from J; bases not matched to a gene: 4. The CDR3 is 18 residues long. CDR1 and CDR2 (germline): MNHEY, SVGAGI. The CDR3 region has the DNA TGTGCCAGCAGTTACTCTGGACTAGCGGGAGGCTTCACAGATACGCAGTATTTT. Its translation is CASSYSGLAGGFTDTQYF.

This chain's CDR3 is CSAGGTGKLFF. The CDR3 nucleotides read TGCAGTGCTGGGGGGACAGGAAAACTGTTTTTT. The J gene is TRBJ1-4, the V gene TRBV20-1, with TRBD1 matching over 8 bases. This CDR3 contains 11 residues. The junction had 3 bases not matched to a gene; V was cut back by 5 bases and J by 10 bases. Germline V gene sequence: CDR1 DFQATT, CDR2 SNEGSKA (reference sequence).

This clonotype was observed a single time. The chain has TRBV7-2 and TRBJ2-3; 9 nucleotides match TRBD2. In germline, CDR1 is SGHTA, CDR2 FQGNSA. The CDR3 spans 17 residues. The V and J ends lost 1 base and 0 bases, in that order; junction bases with no gene match: 5. CDR3 coding DNA: TGTGCCAGCAGCTTAGGAGTAGCGGGGGCTAGCACAGATACGCAGTATTTT. Protein: CASSLGVAGASTDTQYF.

The chain employs TRBV6-2 or TRBV6-3 and TRBJ2-1, with 11 positions matching TRBD2. V was pared by 4 bases and J by 5 bases, with 25 bases of the junction left unmatched. Germline V gives CDR1 MNHEY, CDR2 SVGEGT. The CDR3 sequence is 22 residues long. The CDR3 reads CASSSPLTGTSGHGRFDNEQFF. Here the CDR3 DNA reads TGTGCCAGCAGTTCACCCCTAACCGGGACTAGCGGCCACGGCCGTTTTGACAATGAGCAGTTCTTC.

J is TRBJ2-7 and V is TRBV27, with TRBD2 matching over 8 bases. V lost 6 bases to trimming and J lost 3 bases; unmatched junction nucleotides: 13. This CDR3 region has 16 residues. CDR1 and CDR2 (germline): MNHEY, SMNVEV (reference sequence). CDR3 DNA: TGTGCCAGCAGCAAGAGTTCGGGGGGGAGATTCTACGAGCAGTACTTC. It translates to CASSKSSGGRFYEQYF.

This clonotype was counted once. The rearrangement uses TRBV7-9 and TRBJ1-1; D not resolved. Looked up from germline, CDR1 is SEHNR and CDR2 is FQNEAQ (reference sequence). V shed 4 bases and J shed 7 bases, with 10 bases lying between them. There are 12 residues in the CDR3. The CDR3, as DNA: TGTGCCAGCAGCTCACCGGGCCATGAAGCTTTCTTT. Protein: CASSSPGHEAFF.

This clonotype was counted a few times. The chain employs TRBV6-4 and TRBJ2-1, with D possibly matching TRBD1 (5 bases). Germline CDR1 and CDR2: MRHNA and SNTAGT. V was pared by 7 bases and J by 8 bases, with 24 bases between. The CDR3 spans 16 residues. This CDR3 reads CASKYRSSSDFDEQFF. The CDR3 coding sequence is TGTGCCAGCAAGTACAGGTCGTCGTCCGATTTCGATGAGCAGTTCTTC.

The V call is TRBV28, the J call TRBJ2-2, with 11 bases that match TRBD1. Germline V gene data show CDR1 as MDHEN and CDR2 as SYDVKM. This CDR3 comprises 14 residues. Trimming cost V 7 bases and J 7 bases; bases outside gene matches: 5. CDR3 DNA sequence: TGTGCCAGCATCGCTGGGACAGGGGGCGGGGAGCTGTTTTTT. Translating gives CASIAGTGGGELFF. Using reference TRBV28 and TRBJ2-2 for the parts outside the CDR3, the full variable domain is DVKVTQSSRYLVKRTGEKVFLECVQDMDHENMFWYRQDPGLGLRLIYFSYDVKMKEKGDIPEGYSVSREKKERFSLILESASTNQTSMYLCASIAGTGGGELFFGEGSRLTVL.

There are a few counts of this clonotype. A junction end diverges from the germline sequence, so it may reflect a read error. This chain connects TRBV11-2 to TRBJ2-4; D is ambiguous. The J call may be in error: the DNA end matches TRBJ2-7 better. Germline CDR1 is SGHAT and CDR2 is FQNNGV. The CDR3 runs 12 residues. The CDR3 protein is CARSPIWTEQYF. CDR3 bases: TGTGCCCGCAGCCCTATCTGGACCGAGCAGTACTTC.

To note about this clonotype: Possible read error: a much larger clone is one base away. The chain has TRBV6-5 and TRBJ2-3; 11 bases map to TRBD2. Germline values: CDR1 MNHEY, CDR2 SVGAGI. The CDR3 runs 15 residues. CDR3 amino acids: CANSPQLAGADTQYF. Written as DNA, the CDR3 is TGTGCCAACAGTCCGCAACTAGCGGGAGCAGATACGCAGTATTTT.

The chain employs TRBV28 and TRBJ2-5; 10 positions agree with TRBD1. With V trimmed by 6 bases and J by 1 base, 5 bases remained unmatched. CDR1 MDHEN and CDR2 SYDVKM come from the germline V gene. This CDR3 is built from 15 residues. Written as DNA, the CDR3 is TGTGCCAGCAGCACCCGACAGGGGGCCCAAGAGACCCAGTACTTC. The encoded protein is CASSTRQGAQETQYF.

This chain connects TRBV28 to TRBJ2-7; 8 nucleotides line up with TRBD1. V shed 2 bases, J shed 0 bases, and the junction held 3 bases outside the gene matches. The CDR3 extends over 15 amino acids. Germline CDR1 reads MDHEN; CDR2 reads SYDVKM. The CDR3 region has the DNA TGTGCCAGCAGTTTAGGGGACAGGTACTCCTACGAGCAGTACTTC. It yields the protein CASSLGDRYSYEQYF.

The chain couples TRBV6-6 to TRBJ2-4; D may be TRBD2 (5 bases). This CDR3 is 14 amino acids long. From germline, CDR1 is MNHNY and CDR2 SVGAGI (reference sequence). Between the trimmed V and J ends, which lost 2 bases and 1 base, there was a span of 6 bases. CDR3: CASSYPGAKNIQYF. DNA of the CDR3: TGTGCCAGCAGTTACCCGGGGGCCAAAAACATTCAGTACTTC.

In this sample, this clonotype turned up a few times. The chain is built from TRBV7-9 and TRBJ2-1; 12 bases are a match to TRBD2. Per the germline V gene, CDR1 is SEHNR and CDR2 is FQNEAQ (reference sequence). The CDR3 consists of 17 residues. After removal of 2 bases from V and 4 bases from J, the junction contained 6 bases not matched to a gene. CDR3 in DNA: TGTGCCAGCAGCTTACCCAAGACTAGCGGGAGATACAATGAGCAGTTCTTC. Its translation is CASSLPKTSGRYNEQFF. Looking up the rest from reference TRBV7-9 and TRBJ2-1 gives the full variable domain: DTGVSQNPRHKITKRGQNVTFRCDPISEHNRLYWYRQTLGQGPEFLTYFQNEAQLEKSRLLSDRFSAERPKGSFSTLEIQRTEQGDSAMYLCASSLPKTSGRYNEQFFGPGTRLTVL.

A few counts support this clonotype. This chain links TRBV12-3 or TRBV12-4 with TRBJ1-2; maybe TRBD1 (5 bases). Trimming took off 1 base at V and 3 bases at J, with 9 bases between the two ends. There are 14 residues in the CDR3. The CDR3 nucleotides are TGTGCCAGCAGTTTAGGAACGGGACACTATGGCTACACCTTC. This sequence encodes CASSLGTGHYGYTF.

Concerning this clonotype: At one of its ends the junction is not consistent with the germline gene, which may arise from a read error. V is TRBV6-1 and J is TRBJ2-2; D perhaps matches TRBD2 (6 bases). In germline, CDR1 is MNHNS, CDR2 SASEGT. The CDR3 runs to 14 residues. The chain's CDR3 is CPSSEGEASGELFF. Written as DNA, the CDR3 is TGTCCCAGCAGTGAAGGGGAGGCGTCCGGGGAGCTGTTTTTT.

This clonotype turned up a few times. This chain uses TRBV6-6 with TRBJ2-4; D remains ambiguous. CDR1 MNHNY and CDR2 SVGAGI come from the germline V gene (reference sequence). The CDR3 contains 12 residues. The germline V and J ends were trimmed by 9 bases and 4 bases, with 10 bases remaining between them. The CDR3 DNA follows: TGTGCCAGTCGACCGAGTAAAAACATTCAGTACTTC. Encoded protein: CASRPSKNIQYF.

The genes are TRBV4-3 and TRBJ2-7; D is possibly TRBD1 (5 bases). V was pared by 2 bases and J by 6 bases, with 11 bases between. Germline CDR1 and CDR2: LGHNA and YSLEER. The CDR3 is made up of 13 amino acids. The CDR3 spells CASSQRQSSEQYF. In nucleotides, the CDR3 is TGCGCCAGCAGCCAACGACAGTCATCCGAGCAGTACTTC.

The CDR3 sequence is CASSLGGLGTEAFF. The CDR3 nucleotides are TGTGCCAGCAGCTTGGGGGGCTTAGGCACTGAAGCTTTCTTT. The chain recombines TRBV7-3 with TRBJ1-1, with a weak D call TRBD1 (6 bases). Germline CDR1 is SGHTA and CDR2 is FQGTGA. There are 14 residues in the CDR3. Trimming pared 3 bases from V and 4 bases from J, leaving 12 bases between.